Presented here are 27 T cell receptor beta chains from one specimen sequenced in a study of CD8+ T cells in alopecia areata. cDNA reverse transcribed from extracted RNA served as the sequencing template. Here immunoSEQ multiplex PCR was the method, and the copy in TCRdb shows in-frame clones only, minus some. Of 120,000 to 150,000 clones detected, 62% appear once; the ten largest clones hold 36%. Sequences were obtained from CD8+ T cells sorted from blood. The receptors shown here come from a human donor in good health.

This chain connects TRBV6-6 to TRBJ1-2; unclear D gene. V was pared by 11 bases and J by 3 bases, with 13 bases between. This CDR3 has 12 residues. The V gene's germline CDR1 is MNHNY and CDR2 SVGAGI (reference sequence). This CDR3 reads CAGRGDDYGYTF. The DNA of the CDR3 is TGTGCCGGAAGAGGTGACGACTATGGCTACACCTTC.

This clone appeared a single time. V gene TRBV9 combines with J gene TRBJ1-5, with D perhaps TRBD1 (5 bases). The V and J ends lost 2 bases and 6 bases respectively, with 12 bases between them. CDR3 size: 14 residues. The V gene's germline CDR1 is SGDLS and CDR2 YYNGEE. CDR3 region: CASSVGGNGQPQHF. CDR3 DNA sequence: TGTGCCAGCAGCGTGGGGGGTAACGGTCAGCCCCAGCATTTT.

The chain joins TRBV5-6 to TRBJ2-5; tentatively, D is TRBD1 (6 bases). Germline assignment: CDR1 SGHDT and CDR2 YYEEEE. CDR3 length: 14 amino acids. Trimming cost V 4 bases and J 5 bases, with 15 bases left between them. CDR3 residues: CASSPTGLRETQYF. The CDR3 DNA follows: TGTGCCAGCAGCCCGACAGGACTGCGGGAGACCCAGTACTTC.

The rearrangement uses TRBV11-2 and TRBJ2-7, with D perhaps matching TRBD1 (6 bases). The CDR3 contains 18 residues. Germline CDR1 and CDR2: SGHAT and FQNNGV. The germline V and J ends were trimmed by 3 bases and 2 bases, with 23 bases remaining between them. Written as DNA, the CDR3 is TGTGCCAGCAGCTTGGAGTTATCGCTCGGTGAGGGGGCCTACGAGCAGTACTTC. This encodes CASSLELSLGEGAYEQYF.

This clone was seen only a few times. V usage is TRBV29-1 and J usage is TRBJ2-1, with 15 bases identical to TRBD2. From germline, CDR1 is SQVTM and CDR2 ANQGSEA. V lost 6 bases to trimming and J lost 4 bases; unmatched junction nucleotides: 7. The CDR3 covers 16 residues. This CDR3 is CSVHGLAGGEYNEQFF. DNA for the CDR3: TGCAGCGTCCACGGACTAGCGGGAGGGGAGTACAATGAGCAGTTCTTC.

The chain couples TRBV7-9 to TRBJ1-2; D is undetermined. The V and J ends lost 5 bases and 4 bases respectively, with 14 bases between them. Germline V lookup: CDR1 SEHNR, CDR2 FQNEAQ (reference sequence). The length of the CDR3 is 14 residues. CDR3 amino acids: CASSAPHITYGYTF. The CDR3 region has the DNA TGTGCCAGCAGCGCACCCCATATAACCTATGGCTACACCTTC.

The chain is built from TRBV6-5 and TRBJ2-1; D is unresolved. Germline V gives CDR1 MNHEY, CDR2 SVGAGI. V dropped 10 bases and J dropped 6 bases, with 10 bases sitting between them. CDR3 size: 11 residues. CDR3 amino acids: CATLVGNEQFF. For the CDR3, the DNA is TGTGCCACCCTAGTGGGCAATGAGCAGTTCTTC.

The J gene is TRBJ1-2, the V gene TRBV6-5, with D possibly being TRBD1 (5 bases). The V gene's germline CDR1 is MNHEY and CDR2 SVGAGI. The CDR3 is 14 amino acids. V shed 9 bases and J shed 0 bases, with 14 bases lying between them. The CDR3 DNA reads TGTGCCAGTCGATTAACAGGTTCTAACTATGGCTACACCTTC. Protein product: CASRLTGSNYGYTF.

The chain uses TRBV7-9 and TRBJ2-5; D is undetermined. This CDR3 comprises 10 residues. V was pared by 11 bases and J by 7 bases, with 11 bases between. Germline CDR1 and CDR2: SEHNR and FQNEAQ (reference sequence). This CDR3 is CASSGGTQYF. CDR3 nucleotide sequence: TGTGCCTCCTCAGGCGGGACCCAGTACTTC.

This rearrangement joins TRBV2 to TRBJ2-7, with 10 positions matching TRBD1. This CDR3 is built from 14 residues. V lost 7 bases and J lost 5; bases outside the gene matches: 8. CDR1 and CDR2 from the germline V gene are SNHLY and FYNNEI. DNA of the CDR3: TGTGCCAGCACGGTCCGGGACAGGGGCCACGAGCAGTACTTC. As protein: CASTVRDRGHEQYF.

V gene TRBV9 combines with J gene TRBJ2-3, with D perhaps matching TRBD1 (6 bases). Germline CDR1 SGDLS, CDR2 YYNGEE. The V end was cut by 4 bases, the J end by 2 bases, with 14 bases between. This CDR3 is built from 15 residues. The CDR3 loop reads CASSLEGGPTDTQYF. In DNA, the CDR3 is TGTGCCAGCAGCCTAGAAGGGGGTCCCACAGATACGCAGTATTTT. Drawing the rest from reference TRBV9 and TRBJ2-3, the complete variable domain is DSGVTQTPKHLITATGQRVTLRCSPRSGDLSVYWYQQSLDQGLQFLIQYYNGEERAKGNILERFSAQQFPDLHSELNLSSLELGDSALYFCASSLEGGPTDTQYFGPGTRLTVL.

The chain carries TRBV5-4 and TRBJ1-1; possibly TRBD1 for D (6 bases). V was clipped by 4 bases and J by 6 bases, with 10 bases between them. In germline, CDR1 is SGHNT, CDR2 YYREEE (reference sequence). This CDR3 has 12 residues. The CDR3 coding sequence is TGTGCCAGCAGCGAAAGGACAGCTGAAGCTTTCTTT. It is translated as CASSERTAEAFF.

The chain has TRBV25-1 and TRBJ2-3; TRBD2 might be the D (5 bases). Trimming removed 5 bases at V and 1 base at J, with 10 bases between. The V gene's germline CDR1 is MGHDK and CDR2 SYGVNS. The CDR3 totals 14 residues. The DNA for the CDR3 is TGTGCCAGCAGTCTCCTGGGAGGCACAGATACGCAGTATTTT. Translation gives CASSLLGGTDTQYF.

The chain recombines TRBV13 with TRBJ2-7, with D possibly matching TRBD1 (6 bases). The CDR3 has 13 residues. The V and J ends lost 6 bases and 7 bases respectively, with 16 bases between them. Germline V gene sequence: CDR1 PRHDT, CDR2 FYEKMQ (reference sequence). The CDR3 spells CASREAGAREQYF. The CDR3 bases are TGTGCCAGCAGGGAGGCAGGGGCGAGGGAGCAGTACTTC.

The J gene is TRBJ2-5, the V gene TRBV29-1; no reliable D call. Germline values: CDR1 SQVTM, CDR2 ANQGSEA. The CDR3 has 16 residues. Trimming cost V 3 bases and J 7 bases, with 24 bases left between them. CDR3 in amino acids: CSVDIGTAGPLGTQYF. The CDR3 coding sequence is TGCAGCGTTGATATAGGAACGGCCGGCCCCCTGGGGACCCAGTACTTC.

This clone came up a few times. This chain uses TRBV5-6 with TRBJ2-1; 7 bases match TRBD2. The CDR3 consists of 12 residues. The germline CDR1 and CDR2 sequences are SGHDT and YYEEEE. The V and J ends lost 5 bases and 10 bases, in that order; junction bases with no gene match: 6. The CDR3 reads CASRGLTWEQFF. The CDR3 DNA sequence: TGTGCCAGCAGGGGACTAACATGGGAGCAGTTCTTC.

This chain links TRBV10-2 with TRBJ2-1, with D unclear. The CDR3 loop spans 11 amino acids. V lost 5 bases and J 5 bases, leaving 4 bases between the germline ends. Germline V lookup: CDR1 WSHSY, CDR2 SAAADI. DNA of the CDR3: TGCGCCAGCAGTTTCAACAATGAGCAGTTCTTC. The encoded protein is CASSFNNEQFF.

This clone was seen only a few times. The J gene is TRBJ2-3, the V gene TRBV29-1; 9 positions agree with TRBD2. The CDR3 sequence is 16 residues long. Per germline, CDR1 SQVTM and CDR2 ANQGSEA. The trim removed 0 bases at V and 4 bases at J, leaving 8 bases unmatched. The DNA for the CDR3 is TGCAGCGTTGAAGAGATGCTAGCGGGGCCAGCAGATACGCAGTATTTT. Its protein is CSVEEMLAGPADTQYF.

The rearrangement uses TRBV25-1 and TRBJ1-1; D possibly corresponds to TRBD1 (5 bases). Germline assignment: CDR1 MGHDK and CDR2 SYGVNS. V lost 4 bases, J lost 8 bases, and 14 bases lay in between. This CDR3 has 13 amino acids. Here the CDR3 DNA reads TGTGCCAGCAGTGTATCTGGGGGGACCGAAGCTTTCTTT. Translated: CASSVSGGTEAFF.

This clone was counted only a few times. The genes are TRBV29-1 and TRBJ2-1; the D is unclear. Deletions cut 8 bases from V and 6 bases from J, with 14 bases between. Looked up from germline, CDR1 is SQVTM and CDR2 is ANQGSEA. The CDR3 is 12 residues long. The CDR3, as DNA: TGCAGCCCTGGGGAAGGTATCAATGAGCAGTTCTTC. Translation gives CSPGEGINEQFF.

V usage is TRBV6-5 and J usage is TRBJ2-2; D is possibly TRBD2 (5 bases). CDR1 MNHEY and CDR2 SVGAGI come from the germline V gene. CDR3 length equals 13 residues. V was pared by 2 bases and J by 5 bases, with 6 bases between. The CDR3 bases are TGTGCCAGCAGTTACGTAGCGACCGGGGAGCTGTTTTTT. It encodes CASSYVATGELFF.

This clone was observed a few times. This sequence joins TRBV28 and TRBJ2-3; D remains unclear. The V gene's germline CDR1 is MDHEN and CDR2 SYDVKM. Deletions cut 3 bases from V and 1 base from J, with 11 bases between. This CDR3 region has 15 residues. The CDR3 loop reads CASSFLQLGTDTQYF. CDR3 sequence (DNA): TGTGCCAGCAGTTTCTTACAGCTGGGCACAGATACGCAGTATTTT.

The chain has TRBV4-1 and TRBJ1-5; D remains unclear. Trimming removed 4 bases from V and 0 bases from J, with 10 bases in between. Germline values: CDR1 MGHRA, CDR2 YSYEKL. This CDR3 spans 15 amino acids. The CDR3 loop is CASSLKFYSNQPQHF. The CDR3 nucleotides read TGCGCCAGCAGCCTGAAATTTTATAGCAATCAGCCCCAGCATTTT.

The chain has TRBV29-1 and TRBJ2-2; tentative D call: TRBD1 (6 bases). Germline CDR1 and CDR2: SQVTM and ANQGSEA. Trimming left V 7 bases short and J 3 bases short, with 12 bases between. The length of the CDR3 is 13 residues. CDR3 sequence (DNA): TGCAGCGGGGGAGAGGGGGACACCGGGGAGCTGTTTTTT. As protein: CSGGEGDTGELFF.

The chain combines TRBV5-1 with TRBJ1-5; D call uncertain. The V end was cut by 0 bases, the J end by 4 bases, with 5 bases between. The CDR3 length is 13 residues. The germline V gene encodes CDR1 SGHRS and CDR2 YFSETQ. CDR3 DNA: TGCGCCAGCAGCTTGGACAGTAATCAGCCCCAGCATTTT. Its translation is CASSLDSNQPQHF.

V usage is TRBV15 and J usage is TRBJ1-1; D call uncertain. The CDR3 has 14 amino acids. The germline V gene has CDR1 LNHNV and CDR2 YYDKDF (reference sequence). V lost 3 bases and J lost 4, with 12 bases in between. CDR3 nucleotide sequence: TGTGCCACCAGCAGCACCGGGTCTCTCACTGAAGCTTTCTTT. This gives the protein CATSSTGSLTEAFF.

The rearrangement links TRBV5-6 to TRBJ2-1; 10 bases map to TRBD2. The V gene end was trimmed by 4 bases and the J gene end by 6 bases; junction bases not matched to a gene: 7. Germline assignment: CDR1 SGHDT and CDR2 YYEEEE. There are 15 residues in the CDR3. CDR3 protein: CASSPDSGRLNEQFF. DNA for the CDR3: TGTGCCAGCAGCCCAGATAGCGGGAGGCTCAATGAGCAGTTCTTC.